A single sample is the source of the 9 T cell receptor beta chains below, sequenced in a study of shared clonotypes between healthy human individuals. The protocol was immunoSEQ multiplex PCR, while the TCRdb copy is restricted to in-frame clones and leaves out a portion. The repertoire consists of around 100,000 clones, with about 66% occurring once and the leading ten covering about 25%. The specimen sequenced was memory CD8+ T cells sorted from blood. Subset indicated: CD45RO+ cells pooled with CCR7-negative TemRA cells. These receptors were collected from a woman in her twenties or thirties in good health.

This clone was seen a handful of times. CDR3 DNA: TGTGCCAGCAGTGAATATCGGTATACTAGCACAGATACGCAGTATTTT. As protein: CASSEYRYTSTDTQYF. V usage is TRBV6-1 and J usage is TRBJ2-3; D call uncertain. V lost 2 bases, J lost 0 bases, and 12 bases lay in between. The CDR3 is 16 amino acids. Germline CDR1 reads MNHNS; CDR2 reads SASEGT.

The chain recombines TRBV19 with TRBJ2-3; TRBD1 aligns across 7 bases. The trim removed 9 bases at V and 2 bases at J, leaving 8 bases unmatched. The CDR3 totals 14 residues. Germline values: CDR1 LNHDA, CDR2 SQIVND (reference sequence). CDR3 nucleotide sequence: TGTGCCAGCGCCGGACAGGCTGACACAGATACGCAGTATTTT. Translation gives CASAGQADTDTQYF. Variable domain in full (rest from reference TRBV19 and TRBJ2-3): DGGITQSPKYLFRKEGQNVTLSCEQNLNHDAMYWYRQDPGQGLRLIYYSQIVNDFQKGDIAEGYSVSREKKESFPLTVTSAQKNPTAFYLCASAGQADTDTQYFGPGTRLTVL.

This clone came up once. The CDR3 is CAISGRAGAPSYEQYF. The CDR3 coding sequence is TGTGCCATCAGTGGAAGAGCGGGAGCTCCCTCCTACGAGCAGTACTTC. This sequence joins TRBV10-3 and TRBJ2-7, with TRBD2 matching over 8 bases. After removal of 4 bases from V and 0 bases from J, the junction contained 8 bases not matched to a gene. This CDR3 region has 16 residues. Germline CDR1 ENHRY, CDR2 SYGVKD.

This clone was detected only a few times. The chain combines TRBV2 with TRBJ2-4; 11 nucleotides line up with TRBD1. This CDR3 comprises 12 residues. V gave up 7 bases and J gave up 12 bases; unmatched junction bases: 5. Germline CDR1 is SNHLY and CDR2 is FYNNEI. The DNA for the CDR3 is TGTGCCAGCACGGACAGGGGGCAGGGTCAGTACTTC. Translation gives CASTDRGQGQYF.

This rearrangement joins TRBV30 to TRBJ1-1; D call uncertain. V shed 5 bases and J shed 0 bases, with 10 bases lying between them. The CDR3 has 13 residues. Germline assignment: CDR1 GTSNPN and CDR2 SVGIG (reference sequence). The CDR3 loop is CAWVRTVNTEAFF. The CDR3 DNA reads TGTGCCTGGGTTAGGACGGTGAACACTGAAGCTTTCTTT.

This chain joins TRBV25-1 and TRBJ2-3, with D unresolved. CDR3 size: 14 residues. The V end lost 3 bases, the J end lost 5 bases, and 12 bases lay between the germline ends. The germline gives CDR1 MGHDK, CDR2 SYGVNS. CDR3 in amino acids: CASSELGWLDTQYF. CDR3 bases: TGTGCCAGCAGTGAGTTGGGATGGCTAGATACGCAGTATTTT.

This clone was counted between two and nine times. Germline is not matched at one junction end, which may reflect a read error. The J gene is TRBJ2-3, the V gene TRBV23-1, with D perhaps TRBD1 or TRBD2 (5 bases each). TRBV23-1 is placed among ORFs of uncertain function. This CDR3 has 11 amino acids. CDR3 coding DNA: TGCGCCAGCAGTCTTGGTGTCTGGGACGCATTT. Its translation is CASSLGVWDAF.

The V call is TRBV19, the J call TRBJ1-1; no definite D call. This CDR3 is built from 12 residues. V was shortened by 8 bases and J by 2 bases, with 9 bases between the two germline ends. The V gene's germline CDR1 is LNHDA and CDR2 SQIVND (reference sequence). CDR3 protein: CASARPNTEAFF. The CDR3 DNA reads TGTGCCAGTGCCCGTCCCAACACTGAAGCTTTCTTT.

With respect to this clone: The sample has other DNA sequences that encode this CDR3 too. The chain combines TRBV10-1 with TRBJ1-2; D remains unclear. Germline V gene lookup returns CDR1 WNHNN and CDR2 SYGVQD (reference sequence). V was trimmed by 2 bases and J by 5 bases, leaving 6 bases between them. The CDR3 is made up of 12 amino acids. This chain's CDR3 is CASSETGYGYTF. In DNA form, the CDR3 reads TGCGCCAGCAGTGAGACCGGGTATGGCTACACCTTC.